The rows below give T cell receptor beta chains drawn from one sample of a study of blood T cells in healthy people across ages. TCRdb recomputed calls from the 5' RACE reads with MiXCR, one row per CDR3 protein. The repertoire has fewer than 2,000,000 distinct CDR3 sequences, about two fifths of them found once; the top ten carry approximately 22%. The sample taken for sequencing was blood. These receptors were taken from a human donor in good health. CDR3s include the opening cysteine and the closing phenylalanine or tryptophan. Fields, in order: V gene, D gene, J gene, clone size, CDR3 DNA, CDR3 protein. A D gene is named only where the DNA matches it firmly. Part of the rows lack a size; the others show once, few, many or a class for expanded clones.

V gene: TRBV6-2/TRBV6-3
D gene: -
J gene: TRBJ1-2
clone size: -
CDR3 DNA: TGTGCCAGCAGCACTAGCAATGGCTACACCTTC
CDR3 protein: CASSTSNGYTF

V gene: TRBV4-1
D gene: -
J gene: TRBJ1-6
clone size: -
CDR3 DNA: TGCGCCAGCAGCCAAGCCCCAGGGGCCAACTATAATTCACCCCTCCACTTT
CDR3 protein: CASSQAPGANYNSPLHF

V gene: TRBV12-3/TRBV12-4
D gene: -
J gene: TRBJ1-2
clone size: many
CDR3 DNA: TGTGCCAGCAGCCCGGGCGGATTCTATGGCTACACCTTC
CDR3 protein: CASSPGGFYGYTF

V gene: TRBV20-1
D gene: TRBD2
J gene: TRBJ2-1
clone size: few
CDR3 DNA: TGCAGTGCTAGAGACCCTAGCGGGGGGGCCTCTGAGCAGTTCTTC
CDR3 protein: CSARDPSGGASEQFF

V gene: TRBV12-3/TRBV12-4
D gene: -
J gene: TRBJ1-2
clone size: -
CDR3 DNA: TGTGCCAGCAGTTTAACGCCGGGGCTGAGCTATGGCTACACCTTC
CDR3 protein: CASSLTPGLSYGYTF

V gene: TRBV12-3/TRBV12-4
D gene: -
J gene: TRBJ2-4
clone size: -
CDR3 DNA: TGTGCCAGCAGTTTAAGGTCCCAGGGAGAGCAGTACTTC
CDR3 protein: CASSLRSQGEQYF

V gene: TRBV15
D gene: -
J gene: TRBJ2-7
clone size: -
CDR3 DNA: TGTGCCACCAGCCCCGCAGGCAGTGGGTCCTACGAGCAGTACTTC
CDR3 protein: CATSPAGSGSYEQYF

V gene: TRBV18
D gene: TRBD1
J gene: TRBJ2-5
clone size: -
CDR3 DNA: TGTGCCAGCTCACCGATCTCAAGGACAGGAGAGACCCAGTACTTC
CDR3 protein: CASSPISRTGETQYF

V gene: TRBV7-2
D gene: -
J gene: TRBJ2-7
clone size: -
CDR3 DNA: TGTGCCAGCAGCCATACTTTAGGCTACGAGCAGTACTTC
CDR3 protein: CASSHTLGYEQYF

V gene: TRBV3-1
D gene: -
J gene: TRBJ2-7
clone size: -
CDR3 DNA: TGTGCCAGCAGCCAAGATCAGTTCCCTAGAGAGCAGTACTTC
CDR3 protein: CASSQDQFPREQYF

V gene: TRBV4-1
D gene: TRBD2
J gene: TRBJ2-7
clone size: -
CDR3 DNA: TGCGCCAGCAGCCAAGATGGGCTAGCGGGGGCCCTAGTCGTTGAGCAGTACTTC
CDR3 protein: CASSQDGLAGALVVEQYF

V gene: TRBV12-3/TRBV12-4
D gene: TRBD1
J gene: TRBJ1-5
clone size: -
CDR3 DNA: TGTGCCAGCAGTCCTCGACAGGGTTTAAGCAATCAGCCCCAGCATTTT
CDR3 protein: CASSPRQGLSNQPQHF

V gene: TRBV3-1
D gene: -
J gene: TRBJ2-1
clone size: -
CDR3 DNA: TGTGCCAGCAGCCAGGGGGCGGCTGGGGAGACCCAGTTCTTC
CDR3 protein: CASSQGAAGETQFF

V gene: TRBV9
D gene: -
J gene: TRBJ1-2
clone size: few
CDR3 DNA: TGTGCCAGCAGCGTAGTGGCAGACAGGAGAAAGGGAGACTATGGCTACACCTTC
CDR3 protein: CASSVVADRRKGDYGYTF

V gene: TRBV25-1
D gene: TRBD1
J gene: TRBJ2-5
clone size: -
CDR3 DNA: TGTGCCAGCACCTCGGACAGGGTGGAGACCCAGTACTTC
CDR3 protein: CASTSDRVETQYF

V gene: TRBV12-3/TRBV12-4
D gene: -
J gene: TRBJ1-6
clone size: few
CDR3 DNA: TGTGCCAGCAGTCATAACCCCAGACTCCTGAGTTCACCCCTCCACTTT
CDR3 protein: CASSHNPRLLSSPLHF

V gene: TRBV27
D gene: TRBD1
J gene: TRBJ1-4
clone size: -
CDR3 DNA: TGTGCCAGCAGTTTAAGGGGACAGGGTGTTGAAAAACTGTTTTTT
CDR3 protein: CASSLRGQGVEKLFF

V gene: TRBV4-2
D gene: -
J gene: TRBJ2-5
clone size: -
CDR3 DNA: TGTGCCAGCAGCCTCTGGGGCGGGGCACAAGAGACCCAGTACTTC
CDR3 protein: CASSLWGGAQETQYF

V gene: TRBV4-2
D gene: -
J gene: TRBJ2-3
clone size: once
CDR3 DNA: TGTGCCAGCAGCCAAGTTTTCGGGCAGAATCAAGATACGCAGTATTTT
CDR3 protein: CASSQVFGQNQDTQYF

V gene: TRBV12-3/TRBV12-4
D gene: -
J gene: TRBJ1-5
clone size: -
CDR3 DNA: TGTGCCAGCAGTTTAGACAGGACGGGCGGGCAGCCCCAGCATTTT
CDR3 protein: CASSLDRTGGQPQHF

V gene: TRBV7-2
D gene: TRBD1
J gene: TRBJ1-2
clone size: -
CDR3 DNA: TGTGCCAGCAGCCCGAACCTGGGACAGTGGGACTATGGCTACACCTTC
CDR3 protein: CASSPNLGQWDYGYTF

V gene: TRBV12-3/TRBV12-4
D gene: -
J gene: TRBJ1-5
clone size: -
CDR3 DNA: TGTGCCAGCAGTTTAGAAATAGGCAATCAGCCCCAGCATTTT
CDR3 protein: CASSLEIGNQPQHF

V gene: TRBV6-6
D gene: -
J gene: TRBJ2-1
clone size: -
CDR3 DNA: TGTGCCAGCAGTTATTCCGGGACGAGGAATGAGCAGTTCTTC
CDR3 protein: CASSYSGTRNEQFF

V gene: TRBV4-2
D gene: TRBD2
J gene: TRBJ2-7
clone size: few
CDR3 DNA: TGTGCCAGCAGCCAAGACGGGACTAGCGACTACGAGCAGTACTTC
CDR3 protein: CASSQDGTSDYEQYF

V gene: TRBV12-3/TRBV12-4
D gene: TRBD1
J gene: TRBJ2-2
clone size: -
CDR3 DNA: TGTGCCACCACCCGACAGGGATCGAACACCGGGGAGCTGTTTTTT
CDR3 protein: CATTRQGSNTGELFF